Below are 4 T cell receptor beta chains sequenced from a single sample in a study of regulatory T cells in long-lasting Graves disease. Combining iRepertoire HTBI primers with Arm-PCR of CDR3 regions, the authors built TCR beta libraries. TCRdb re-derived calls from the multiplex PCR reads in MiXCR, one entry per CDR3 protein. Of approximately 210,000 distinct CDR3 sequences in the sample, about 16% were seen once. The time point is: newly diagnosed GD, antithyroid drugs for less than 3 months. PBMC-derived RNA was used for the TCR library. The material sequenced was peripheral blood mononuclear cells (PBMCs), taken at new diagnosis, from a patient treated with antithyroid drugs. Source of these receptors: a female donor with Graves disease.

The sample holds many counts of this clonotype. The chain carries TRBV11-3 and TRBJ2-7; D is uncertain. This CDR3 spans 14 amino acids. V lost 5 bases to trimming and J lost 3 bases, with 14 bases between them. Germline V gene data show CDR1 as SGHNT and CDR2 as YENEEA. In DNA, the CDR3 is TGTGCCAGCAGCCAAGGGCCGAACCACTACGAGCAGTACTTC. Translation: CASSQGPNHYEQYF.

This clonotype was seen ten or more times. The rearrangement uses TRBV5-6 and TRBJ2-5; D call uncertain. The germline gives CDR1 SGHDT, CDR2 YYEEEE. Trimming pared 2 bases from V and 5 bases from J, leaving 7 bases between. This CDR3 has 12 residues. The CDR3 sequence is CASSFHGETQYF. The CDR3 DNA reads TGTGCCAGCAGCTTTCACGGGGAGACCCAGTACTTC.

This clonotype has at least ten counts. V gene TRBV27 combines with J gene TRBJ2-1; 11 positions agree with TRBD2. Trimming cost V 4 bases and J 8 bases; bases outside gene matches: 7. This CDR3 is 15 amino acids long. Germline V gives CDR1 MNHEY, CDR2 SMNVEV (reference sequence). The CDR3 sequence is CASSSTSGSGDEQFF. The CDR3 DNA reads as TGTGCCAGCAGTTCAACTAGCGGGAGTGGGGATGAGCAGTTCTTC.

There are many counts of this clonotype. This sequence joins TRBV30 and TRBJ2-7; D is perhaps TRBD2 (6 bases). The CDR3 is made up of 10 amino acids. V shed 4 bases and J shed 12 bases, with 13 bases lying between them. CDR1 and CDR2 from the germline V gene are GTSNPN and SVGIG (reference sequence). The CDR3 bases are TGTGCCTGGATTTGGAGCGGGTCGTACTTC. This codes for CAWIWSGSYF.